This T cell receptor beta chain was found in a study of shared clonotypes between healthy human individuals. Study outcomes and limitations: Enrolling few donors narrowed the genetic and exposure-history diversity that was represented.

Original handling: Filtering differed because ImmunoSEQ produced junction-only sequences that carried no quality scores. Sequenced by immunoSEQ multiplex PCR; TCRdb stores in-frame clones only, minus some. V, J and clone size are those of that table, while D and trimming were read from the DNA. The sample contains 470,000 or so clones, roughly 80% of which appear only once. CDR1 and CDR2 (germline): LGHNA, YNFKEQ. The CDR3 length is 14 residues. Between the trimmed V and J ends, which lost 0 bases and 8 bases, there was a span of 13 bases. Comment on this clone: As yet, its antigen is unknown.

The chain links TRBV4-2 to TRBJ1-2, with a tentative D call TRBD1 (5 bases). The TCR sequence derives from a middle-aged woman in good health. Some clones in this sample may be carry-over from other donors' samples. The sample consisted of PBMCs. In DNA, the CDR3 is TGTGCCAGCAGCCAAGATGTAGGGGACGAGGGCTACACCTTC. As protein: CASSQDVGDEGYTF.